This TCR beta chain came from a study of blood T cell repertoires in COVID-19. Study as a whole: Donors in the United States, Italy and Spain gave samples during acute or convalescent COVID-19. T cells, B-cell-depleted T cells, or PBMCs provided the cDNA or gDNA that served as material.

Original data processing: The authors estimated nucleated cell counts from reference gene primer amplification. The table came from immunoSEQ multiplex PCR; TCRdb's copy has only in-frame clones and leaves some out. Clone size and V and J calls were adopted from that table, with D and trimming inferred from the DNA. The sample holds some 200,000 clones; approximately 85% are singletons and the top ten take about 7.3%. With V trimmed by 6 bases and J by 4 bases, 2 bases remained unmatched. The CDR3 is 12 amino acids. The germline V gene has CDR1 MDHEN and CDR2 SYDVKM. The origin of this receptor is a woman in her fifties or sixties with active or convalescent COVID-19. This rearrangement joins TRBV28 to TRBJ2-7; the match to TRBD2 covers 8 bases. Sample: peripheral blood. CDR3 sequence reads: CASRLAGYEQYF. For the CDR3, the DNA is TGTGCCAGCAGATTAGCGGGGTACGAGCAGTACTTC.